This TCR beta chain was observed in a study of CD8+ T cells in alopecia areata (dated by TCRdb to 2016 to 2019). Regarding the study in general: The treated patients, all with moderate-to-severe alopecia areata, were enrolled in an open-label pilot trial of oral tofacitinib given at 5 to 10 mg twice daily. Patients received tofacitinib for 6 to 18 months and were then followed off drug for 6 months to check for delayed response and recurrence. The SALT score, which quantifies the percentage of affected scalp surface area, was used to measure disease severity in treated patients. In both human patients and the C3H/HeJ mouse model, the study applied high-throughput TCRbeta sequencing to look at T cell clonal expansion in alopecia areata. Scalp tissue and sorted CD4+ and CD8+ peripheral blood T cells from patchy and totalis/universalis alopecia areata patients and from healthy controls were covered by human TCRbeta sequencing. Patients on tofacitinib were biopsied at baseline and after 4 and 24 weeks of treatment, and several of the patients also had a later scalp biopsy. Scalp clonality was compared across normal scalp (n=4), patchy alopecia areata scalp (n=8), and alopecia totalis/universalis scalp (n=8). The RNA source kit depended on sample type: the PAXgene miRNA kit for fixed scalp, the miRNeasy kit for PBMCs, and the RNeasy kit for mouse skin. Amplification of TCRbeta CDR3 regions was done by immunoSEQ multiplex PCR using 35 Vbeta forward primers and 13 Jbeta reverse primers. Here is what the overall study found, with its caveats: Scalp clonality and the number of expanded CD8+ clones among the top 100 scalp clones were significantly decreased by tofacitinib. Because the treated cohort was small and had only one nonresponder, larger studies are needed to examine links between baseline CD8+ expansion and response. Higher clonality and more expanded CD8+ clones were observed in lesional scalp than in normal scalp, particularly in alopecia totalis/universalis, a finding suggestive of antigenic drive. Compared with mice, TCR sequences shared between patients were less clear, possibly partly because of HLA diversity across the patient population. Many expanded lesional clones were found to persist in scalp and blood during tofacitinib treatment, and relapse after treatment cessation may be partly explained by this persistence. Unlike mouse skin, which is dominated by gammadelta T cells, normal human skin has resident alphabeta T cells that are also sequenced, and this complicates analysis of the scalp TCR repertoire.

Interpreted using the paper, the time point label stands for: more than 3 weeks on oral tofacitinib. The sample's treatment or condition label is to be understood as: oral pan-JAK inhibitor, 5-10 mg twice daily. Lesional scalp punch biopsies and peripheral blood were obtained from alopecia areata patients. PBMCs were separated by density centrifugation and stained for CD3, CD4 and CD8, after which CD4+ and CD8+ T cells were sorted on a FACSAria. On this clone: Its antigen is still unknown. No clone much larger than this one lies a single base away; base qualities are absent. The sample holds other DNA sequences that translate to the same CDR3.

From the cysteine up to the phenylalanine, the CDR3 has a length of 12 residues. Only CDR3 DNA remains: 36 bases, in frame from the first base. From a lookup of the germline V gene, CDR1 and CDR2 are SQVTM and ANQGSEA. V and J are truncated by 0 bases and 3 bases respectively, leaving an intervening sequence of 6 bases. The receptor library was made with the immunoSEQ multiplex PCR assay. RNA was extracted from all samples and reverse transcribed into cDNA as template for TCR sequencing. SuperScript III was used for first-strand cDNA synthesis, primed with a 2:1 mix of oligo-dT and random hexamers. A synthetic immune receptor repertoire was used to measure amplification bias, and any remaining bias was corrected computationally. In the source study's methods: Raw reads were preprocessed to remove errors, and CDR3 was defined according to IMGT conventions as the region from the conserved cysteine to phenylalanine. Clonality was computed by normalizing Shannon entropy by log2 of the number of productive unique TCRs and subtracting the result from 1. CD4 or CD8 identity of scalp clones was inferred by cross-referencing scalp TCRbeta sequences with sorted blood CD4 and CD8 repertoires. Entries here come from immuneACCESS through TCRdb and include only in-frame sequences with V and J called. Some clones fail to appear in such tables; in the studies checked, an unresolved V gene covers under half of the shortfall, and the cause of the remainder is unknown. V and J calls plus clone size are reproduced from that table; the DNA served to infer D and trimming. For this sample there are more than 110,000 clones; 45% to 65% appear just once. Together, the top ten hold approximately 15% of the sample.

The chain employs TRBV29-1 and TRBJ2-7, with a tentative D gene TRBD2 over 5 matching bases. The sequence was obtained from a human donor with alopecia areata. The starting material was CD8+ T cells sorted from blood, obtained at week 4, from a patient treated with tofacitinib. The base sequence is TGCAGCGTTGAAGATCGGGGCTACGAGCAGTACTTC. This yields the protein CSVEDRGYEQYF.